This is a list of T cell receptor beta chains from one sample in a study of control samples from healthy donors and cancer patients. Libraries were prepared by immunoSEQ multiplex PCR; TCRdb keeps only in-frame clonotypes and omits some of them. In the table there are around 94,000 clones, approximately 93% of which are singletons. The sample was blood. The source of these receptors is a woman in her thirties in good health. The CDR3 runs from the conserved cysteine through the conserved F or W. Each record gives: V gene, J gene, CDR3 length, CDR3 protein.

V: TRBV27; J: TRBJ2-3; length: 16; CDR3: CASSLLMWVPTDTQYF
V: TRBV24-1; J: TRBJ2-7; length: 12; CDR3: CATSAGSYEQYF
V: TRBV9; J: TRBJ2-3; length: 13; CDR3: CASSVNRADTQYF
V: TRBV7-2; J: TRBJ2-1; length: 14; CDR3: CASSPSLGSSEQFF
V: TRBV6-5; J: TRBJ2-1; length: 15; CDR3: CASTDSADSYNEQFF
V: TRBV5-1; J: TRBJ2-2; length: 15; CDR3: CASSLGDRDTGELFF
V: TRBV23-1; J: TRBJ1-5; length: 14; CDR3: CASSDSGLGQPQHF
V: TRBV4-1; J: TRBJ1-5; length: 14; CDR3: CASSSQLANQPQHF
V: TRBV5-5; J: TRBJ1-5; length: 13; CDR3: CASSSGGNQPQHF
V: TRBV12-3/TRBV12-4; J: TRBJ1-2; length: 13; CDR3: CASSLRTGYGYTF
V: TRBV7-8; J: TRBJ2-5; length: 12; CDR3: CASSLVVETQYF
V: TRBV7-7; J: TRBJ1-1; length: 13; CDR3: CASSTNPYTEAFF
V: TRBV12-3/TRBV12-4; J: TRBJ2-5; length: 13; CDR3: CASSIGQKETQYF
V: TRBV3-1/TRBV3-2; J: TRBJ2-5; length: 14; CDR3: CASRGLAGWETQYF
V: TRBV6-1; J: TRBJ1-5; length: 16; CDR3: CASSERAEGGGQPQHF
V: TRBV24-1; J: TRBJ2-1; length: 13; CDR3: CATSRTFLGEQFF
V: TRBV30; J: TRBJ2-2; length: 14; CDR3: CAWRRGGNTGELFF
V: TRBV10-2; J: TRBJ2-1; length: 11; CDR3: CASQTSHEQFF
V: TRBV6-5; J: TRBJ2-1; length: 14; CDR3: CASSWGLSYNEQFF
V: TRBV18; J: TRBJ2-2; length: 16; CDR3: CASSPPGTRDIGELFF
V: TRBV2; J: TRBJ2-1; length: 14; CDR3: CASYGGSTYNEQFF
V: TRBV28; J: TRBJ2-7; length: 14; CDR3: CASSLYRGSYEQYF
V: TRBV7-3; J: TRBJ1-1; length: 15; CDR3: CASSCRQPQDTEAFF
V: TRBV5-1; J: TRBJ2-1; length: 15; CDR3: CASSPGQGPYNEQFF
V: TRBV9; J: TRBJ2-3; length: 17; CDR3: CASSPEPGTGVADTQYF
V: TRBV5-1; J: TRBJ2-5; length: 13; CDR3: CASRLLEEETQYF
V: TRBV9; J: TRBJ1-2; length: 15; CDR3: CASSVWTGTDYGYTF
V: TRBV14; J: TRBJ2-7; length: 15; CDR3: CASSQDQGESYEQYF
V: TRBV24-1; J: TRBJ1-5; length: 14; CDR3: CATSGRQGSQPQHF
V: TRBV7-9; J: TRBJ1-1; length: 13; CDR3: CASGQGAQTEAFF
V: TRBV28; J: TRBJ1-1; length: 14; CDR3: CASSPGTMKTEAFF
V: TRBV12-5; J: TRBJ1-2; length: 17; CDR3: CASGLVLRGASHYGYTF
V: TRBV5-1; J: TRBJ1-2; length: 14; CDR3: CASSLVPGAGGYTF
V: TRBV27; J: TRBJ2-1; length: 12; CDR3: CASSLDTGSQFF
V: TRBV11-2; J: TRBJ1-6; length: 13; CDR3: CASSLEGYTPLHF
V: TRBV29-1; J: TRBJ1-2; length: 12; CDR3: CSVVGGNYGYTF
V: TRBV11-3; J: TRBJ1-1; length: 17; CDR3: CASSLYPQGSVNTEAFF
V: TRBV7-2; J: TRBJ2-1; length: 12; CDR3: CASRRDQNEQFF
V: TRBV9; J: TRBJ1-2; length: 14; CDR3: CASSVGDSNYGYTF